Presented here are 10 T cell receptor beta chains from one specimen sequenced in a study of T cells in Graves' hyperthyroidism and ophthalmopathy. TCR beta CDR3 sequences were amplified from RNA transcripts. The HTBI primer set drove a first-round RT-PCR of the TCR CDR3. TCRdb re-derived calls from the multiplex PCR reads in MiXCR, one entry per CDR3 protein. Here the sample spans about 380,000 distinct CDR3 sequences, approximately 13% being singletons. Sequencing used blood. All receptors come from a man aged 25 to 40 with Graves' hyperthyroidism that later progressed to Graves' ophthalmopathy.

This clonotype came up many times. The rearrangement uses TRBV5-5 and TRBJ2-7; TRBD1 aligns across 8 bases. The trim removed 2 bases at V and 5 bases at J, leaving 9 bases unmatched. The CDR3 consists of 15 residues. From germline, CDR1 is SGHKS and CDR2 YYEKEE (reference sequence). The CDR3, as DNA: TGTGCCAGCAGCTTCCCGTCAGGGGGCGGTCACGAGCAGTACTTC. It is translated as CASSFPSGGGHEQYF. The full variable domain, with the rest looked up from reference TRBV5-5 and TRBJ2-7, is DAGVTQSPTHLIKTRGQQVTLRCSPISGHKSVSWYQQVLGQGPQFIFQYYEKEERGRGNFPDRFSARQFPNYSSELNVNALLLGDSALYLCASSFPSGGGHEQYFGPGTRLTVT.

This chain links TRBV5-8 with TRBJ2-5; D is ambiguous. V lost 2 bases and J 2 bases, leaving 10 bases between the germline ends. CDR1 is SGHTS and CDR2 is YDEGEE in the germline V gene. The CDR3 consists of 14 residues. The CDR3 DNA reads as TGTGCCAGCAGCTTAGGGCAGGTGCAAGAGACCCAGTACTTC. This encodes CASSLGQVQETQYF. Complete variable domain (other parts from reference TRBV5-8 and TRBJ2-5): EAGVTQSPTHLIKTRGQQATLRCSPISGHTSVYWYQQALGLGLQFLLWYDEGEERNRGNFPPRFSGRQFPNYSSELNVNALELEDSALYLCASSLGQVQETQYFGPGTRLLVL.

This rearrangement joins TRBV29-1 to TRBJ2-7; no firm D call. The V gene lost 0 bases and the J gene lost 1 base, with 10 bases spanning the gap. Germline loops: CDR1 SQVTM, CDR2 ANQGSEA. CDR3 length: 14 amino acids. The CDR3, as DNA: TGCAGCGTTGAAGACGAAAGTCTTTCCTACGAGCAGTACTTC. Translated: CSVEDESLSYEQYF.

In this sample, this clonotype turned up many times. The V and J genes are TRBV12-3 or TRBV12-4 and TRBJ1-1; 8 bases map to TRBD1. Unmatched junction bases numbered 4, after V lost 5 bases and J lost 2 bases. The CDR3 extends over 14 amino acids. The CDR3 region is CASSHDRGNTEAFF. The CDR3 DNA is TGTGCCAGCAGTCACGACAGGGGAAACACTGAAGCTTTCTTT.

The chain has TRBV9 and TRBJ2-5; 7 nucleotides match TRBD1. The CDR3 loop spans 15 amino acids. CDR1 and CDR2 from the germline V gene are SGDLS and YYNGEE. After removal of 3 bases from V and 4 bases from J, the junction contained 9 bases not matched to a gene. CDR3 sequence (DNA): TGTGCCAGCAGCGCAAGAGGGCAGGGGGTAGAGACCCAGTACTTC. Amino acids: CASSARGQGVETQYF.

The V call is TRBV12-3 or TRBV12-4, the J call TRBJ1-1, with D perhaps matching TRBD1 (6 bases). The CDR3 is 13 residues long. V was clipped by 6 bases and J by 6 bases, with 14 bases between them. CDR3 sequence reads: CASSLTGLSEAFF. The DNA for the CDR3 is TGTGCCAGCAGCCTCACAGGGTTGTCTGAAGCTTTCTTT.

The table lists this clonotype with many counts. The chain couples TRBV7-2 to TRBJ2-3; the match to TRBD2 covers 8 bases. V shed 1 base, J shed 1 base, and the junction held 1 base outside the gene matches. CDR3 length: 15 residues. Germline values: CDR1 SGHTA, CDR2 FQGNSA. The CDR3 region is CASSLDSGGTDTQYF. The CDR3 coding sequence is TGTGCCAGCAGCTTAGATAGCGGGGGCACAGATACGCAGTATTTT.

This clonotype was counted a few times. In DNA, the CDR3 is TGTGCCAGCAGTTTAAGCCTAGCGGGGGATGAGCAGTTCTTC. Encoded protein: CASSLSLAGDEQFF. The rearrangement uses TRBV12-3 or TRBV12-4 and TRBJ2-1, with TRBD2 identical over 10 bases. Trimming at V came to 2 bases and at J to 8 bases, leaving 3 bases not matched to a gene. The CDR3 spans 14 residues.

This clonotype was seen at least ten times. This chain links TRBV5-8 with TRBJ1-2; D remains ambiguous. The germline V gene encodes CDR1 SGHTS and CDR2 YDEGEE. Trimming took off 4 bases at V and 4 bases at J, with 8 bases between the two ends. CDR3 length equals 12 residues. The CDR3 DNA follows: TGTGCCAGCAGCGAGACTATCTATGGCTACACCTTC. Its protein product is CASSETIYGYTF.

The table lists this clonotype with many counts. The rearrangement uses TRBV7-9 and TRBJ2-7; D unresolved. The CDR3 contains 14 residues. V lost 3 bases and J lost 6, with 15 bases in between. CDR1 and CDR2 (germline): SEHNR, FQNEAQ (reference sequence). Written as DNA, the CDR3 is TGTGCCAGCAGCTTCTTTACGACGGCCTCCGAGCAGTACTTC. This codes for CASSFFTTASEQYF.